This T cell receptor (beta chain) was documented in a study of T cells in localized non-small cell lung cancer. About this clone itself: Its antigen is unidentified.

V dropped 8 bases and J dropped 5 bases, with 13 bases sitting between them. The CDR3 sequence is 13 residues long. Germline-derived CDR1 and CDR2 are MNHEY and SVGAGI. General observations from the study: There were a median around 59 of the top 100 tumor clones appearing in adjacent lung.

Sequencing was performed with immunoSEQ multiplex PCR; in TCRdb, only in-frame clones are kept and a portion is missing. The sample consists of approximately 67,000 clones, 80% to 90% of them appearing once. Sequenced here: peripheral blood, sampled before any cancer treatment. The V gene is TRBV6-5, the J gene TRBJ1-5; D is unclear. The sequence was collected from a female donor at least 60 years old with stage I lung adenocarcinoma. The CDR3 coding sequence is TGTGCCAGCGCGATTTTTAGGGATCAGCCCCAGCATTTT. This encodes CASAIFRDQPQHF.